The next 21 T cell receptor beta chains were all read from a single sample in a study of blood T cell repertoires in COVID-19. The data were produced by immunoSEQ multiplex PCR, yet TCRdb's version contains in-frame clones alone and is incomplete. The data contain hundreds of thousands of clones, over 75% of them singletons. Sequenced: PBMCs or T cells enriched from blood (not recorded which). The receptor source for this set is a man aged 40-50 years who had recovered from COVID-19.

This rearrangement joins TRBV5-1 to TRBJ1-1, with 9 bases aligning to TRBD1. CDR1 is SGHRS, CDR2 YFSETQ, per germline. The V and J ends lost 6 bases and 2 bases, in that order; junction bases with no gene match: 5. CDR3 size: 14 residues. The CDR3 DNA follows: TGCGCCAGCAACCCGACAGGGGGTAACACTGAAGCTTTCTTT. This sequence encodes CASNPTGGNTEAFF.

V is TRBV6-5 and J is TRBJ1-3, with TRBD1 as a possible D gene (5 bases). The CDR3 is 16 amino acids. CDR1 is MNHEY and CDR2 is SVGAGI in the germline V gene. Deletions cut 3 bases from V and 0 bases from J, with 12 bases between. The CDR3 sequence: CASSYSQVISGNTIYF. CDR3 nucleotide sequence: TGTGCCAGCAGTTATTCACAGGTGATCTCTGGAAACACCATATATTTT.

The chain is built from TRBV28 and TRBJ1-6; D is unresolved. The germline gives CDR1 MDHEN, CDR2 SYDVKM. The CDR3 extends over 15 amino acids. Trimming removed 5 bases at V and 8 bases at J, with 16 bases between. As DNA, the CDR3 is TGTGCCAGCAGTCCCCCGGGGTCTCTCCATTCACCCCTCCACTTT. Protein: CASSPPGSLHSPLHF.

The chain joins TRBV7-2 to TRBJ1-3; D gene ambiguous. The germline V and J ends were trimmed by 5 bases and 1 base, with 12 bases remaining between them. This CDR3 has 15 residues. Germline V lookup: CDR1 SGHTA, CDR2 FQGNSA. CDR3 amino acids: CASSTPGYSGNTIYF. CDR3 bases: TGTGCCAGCAGCACCCCGGGTTATTCTGGAAACACCATATATTTT.

This clone was detected a few times. The CDR3 here is CASGLVLGQGGYGYTF. The CDR3 region has the DNA TGTGCTAGTGGTTTGGTACTGGGACAGGGGGGCTATGGCTACACCTTC. The V gene is TRBV12-5, the J gene TRBJ1-2, with 11 nucleotides matching TRBD1. V trimming: 0 bases; J trimming: 4 bases; junction bases outside the gene matches: 4. Per the germline V gene, CDR1 is LGHNT and CDR2 is FRNRAP. The length of the CDR3 is 16 residues.

The chain has TRBV7-2 and TRBJ1-6; 7 positions match TRBD1. Germline loops: CDR1 SGHTA, CDR2 FQGNSA. The V and J ends lost 7 bases and 7 bases, in that order; junction bases with no gene match: 7. This CDR3 is 14 amino acids long. The CDR3 protein is CASTLGTENSPLHF. The CDR3 DNA follows: TGTGCCAGCACACTCGGGACAGAAAATTCACCCCTCCACTTT.

The chain couples TRBV6-4 to TRBJ2-7; 8 bases are shared with TRBD2. The CDR3 is 16 residues long. J gave up 4 bases and V 7 bases, and 15 bases lay outside the gene matches. Germline V gene sequence: CDR1 MRHNA, CDR2 SNTAGT. This CDR3 is CASTLTRRREVYEQYF. The CDR3 DNA is TGTGCCAGCACACTAACGCGTCGGCGGGAGGTATACGAGCAGTACTTC.

The chain recombines TRBV21-1 with TRBJ2-3; the table names TRBD2, a call not compared with the DNA. TRBV21-1 is a pseudogene segment. The CDR3 runs 15 residues. In nucleotides, the CDR3 is TGTGCCAGCACCTGGAGGATGTGGCTCACAGATACGCAGTATTTT. This translates into CASTWRMWLTDTQYF.

This clone came up once. The gene calls are TRBV7-2 and TRBJ2-7; 8 bases are shared with TRBD2. The CDR3 spans 16 residues. Trimming at V came to 6 bases and at J to 7 bases, leaving 17 bases not matched to a gene. Germline CDR1 is SGHTA and CDR2 is FQGNSA. The CDR3 is CASRAPGLGVFWEQYF. CDR3 DNA sequence: TGTGCCAGCAGGGCGCCGGGACTAGGGGTATTTTGGGAGCAGTACTTC.

This chain uses TRBV28 with TRBJ1-1; TRBD1 matches at 8 bases. After removal of 1 base from V and 5 bases from J, the junction contained 12 bases not matched to a gene. The CDR3 has 17 amino acids. CDR1 is MDHEN, CDR2 SYDVKM, per germline. The CDR3, as DNA: TGTGCCAGCAGTTTATCCCCGCAGGGGGCCGGGGGGACTGAAGCTTTCTTT. Encoded protein: CASSLSPQGAGGTEAFF. The entire variable domain, with the rest obtained from reference TRBV28 and TRBJ1-1, is as follows: DVKVTQSSRYLVKRTGEKVFLECVQDMDHENMFWYRQDPGLGLRLIYFSYDVKMKEKGDIPEGYSVSREKKERFSLILESASTNQTSMYLCASSLSPQGAGGTEAFFGQGTRLTVV.

The chain recombines TRBV9 with TRBJ2-1; D ambiguous. Germline V gene sequence: CDR1 SGDLS, CDR2 YYNGEE. V lost 2 bases and J lost 4, with 7 bases in between. The CDR3 runs to 13 residues. CDR3 in DNA: TGTGCCAGCAGCGTCCCCGGGTACAATGAGCAGTTCTTC. Translated, it gives CASSVPGYNEQFF. The full variable domain, completed using reference TRBV9 and TRBJ2-1, is DSGVTQTPKHLITATGQRVTLRCSPRSGDLSVYWYQQSLDQGLQFLIQYYNGEERAKGNILERFSAQQFPDLHSELNLSSLELGDSALYFCASSVPGYNEQFFGPGTRLTVL.

The chain couples TRBV10-3 to TRBJ1-1; TRBD1 agrees at 7 bases. The germline CDR1 and CDR2 sequences are ENHRY and SYGVKD. CDR3 size: 14 residues. V gave up 5 bases and J gave up 5 bases; unmatched junction bases: 8. CDR3 region: CAISQPGGQTEAFF. DNA of the CDR3: TGTGCCATCAGTCAGCCAGGGGGGCAAACTGAAGCTTTCTTT.

The CDR3 is CSVEGGSTYNEQFF. The CDR3 DNA follows: TGCAGCGTTGAGGGCGGGAGCACCTACAATGAGCAGTTCTTC. J is TRBJ2-1 and V is TRBV29-1; TRBD2 aligns across 7 bases. The CDR3 covers 14 residues. Losses at the gene ends were 3 bases for V and 2 bases for J; bases not matched to a gene: 4. From germline, CDR1 is SQVTM and CDR2 ANQGSEA.

The DNA for the CDR3 is TGTGCCAGCAGCCCCCCCCAGGGGCGTACGGAGCAGTACTTC. Amino acids: CASSPPQGRTEQYF. This chain uses TRBV2 with TRBJ2-7; maybe TRBD1 (6 bases). Between the trimmed V and J ends, which lost 6 bases and 7 bases, there was a span of 19 bases. The CDR3 covers 14 residues. The germline CDR1 and CDR2 sequences are SNHLY and FYNNEI.

V usage is TRBV9 and J usage is TRBJ1-2, with D unclear. Germline V CDR1 and CDR2: SGDLS, YYNGEE. The CDR3 extends over 12 amino acids. With 0 bases removed from V and 7 bases from J, the gap between germline ends came to 7 bases. CDR3 DNA sequence: TGTGCCAGCAGCGTAGGGGAGGGTGGCTACACCTTC. Protein product: CASSVGEGGYTF.

This clone was recorded once. This chain links TRBV18 with TRBJ1-5; maybe TRBD1 (5 bases). CDR3 length: 14 residues. The V gene's germline CDR1 is KGHSH and CDR2 LQKENI. The V and J ends lost 3 bases and 4 bases respectively, with 10 bases between them. The chain's CDR3 is CASSPGLDNQPQHF. The CDR3 DNA reads as TGTGCCAGCTCACCGGGGCTGGATAATCAGCCCCAGCATTTT. Combining the CDR3 with reference TRBV18 and TRBJ1-5 gives the whole variable domain NAGVMQNPRHLVRRRGQEARLRCSPMKGHSHVYWYRQLPEEGLKFMVYLQKENIIDESGMPKERFSAEFPKEGPSILRIQQVVRGDSAAYFCASSPGLDNQPQHFGDGTRLSIL.

On this clone itself: The same CDR3 can be traced to other DNA sequences in this sample. CDR3 residues: CASSTSGSSYEQYF. The CDR3 DNA reads as TGTGCCAGCAGTACTAGCGGGAGTTCGTACGAGCAGTACTTC. V gene TRBV27 combines with J gene TRBJ2-7; 11 nucleotides agree with TRBD2. The CDR3 extends over 14 amino acids. Germline CDR1 reads MNHEY; CDR2 reads SMNVEV (reference sequence). V was clipped by 5 bases and J by 4 bases; unmatched bases: 4.

The chain links TRBV6-1 to TRBJ2-5; D not certain. Trimming took 0 bases from V and 7 from J, leaving 9 bases between them. The CDR3 contains 13 residues. Per the germline V gene, CDR1 is MNHNS and CDR2 is SASEGT. CDR3 nucleotides: TGTGCCAGCAGTGAAGCGGTCGGTCCGACCCAGTACTTC. Amino acids: CASSEAVGPTQYF.

The chain links TRBV5-1 to TRBJ2-3, with TRBD1 identical over 8 bases. V lost 3 bases to trimming and J lost 6 bases; unmatched junction nucleotides: 12. The germline gives CDR1 SGHRS, CDR2 YFSETQ. CDR3 length equals 16 residues. The CDR3 region has the DNA TGCGCCAGCAGCTCGACAGGGGAAGGATCTTACGATACGCAGTATTTT. Its translation: CASSSTGEGSYDTQYF.

V and J are TRBV2 and TRBJ2-7; no firm D call. The CDR3 contains 10 residues. In germline, CDR1 is SNHLY, CDR2 FYNNEI. Trimming removed 6 bases at V and 3 bases at J, with 3 bases between. CDR3 loop: CASSRYEQYF. DNA for the CDR3: TGTGCCAGCAGCCGCTACGAGCAGTACTTC.

This clone occurred once. The rearrangement uses TRBV7-9 and TRBJ1-2; the D gene is possibly TRBD1 (6 bases). Trimming cost V 4 bases and J 1 base, with 10 bases left between them. Per the germline V gene, CDR1 is SEHNR and CDR2 is FQNEAQ (reference sequence). The CDR3 sequence is 14 residues long. In nucleotides, the CDR3 is TGTGCCAGCAGCTATGCAGGGGATAACTATGGCTACACCTTC. This encodes CASSYAGDNYGYTF.